Shown below are 15 T cell receptor beta chains from a single sample sequenced in a study of memory CD4+ T cells and cytomegalovirus serostatus (dated by TCRdb to between 2018 and 2020). A FACSAria II was used to sort memory CD4+ T cells, defined as single viable CD3+CD4+CD8-CD45RO+ cells. Libraries came from the immunoSEQ multiplex PCR assay. The clones in this table, taken by TCRdb from immuneACCESS, are in-frame only. Not every clone is retained; where verified, under half of the shortfall comes from an unresolved V gene, and the cause of the rest is unknown. The sample records around 60,000 clones, more than 70% of which are singletons. The top ten constitute roughly 0.94% of the sample. The source material was memory CD4+ T cells from blood. These receptors were taken from an adult in good health and CMV-seronegative.

The chain is built from TRBV19 and TRBJ1-2; D not resolved. Trimming shortened V by 6 bases and J by 1 base, and 12 bases separated the two germline ends. In germline, CDR1 is LNHDA, CDR2 SQIVND (reference sequence). The CDR3 runs 14 residues. The chain's CDR3 is CASRMGYDNYGYTF. The CDR3 DNA is TGTGCCAGTAGGATGGGCTATGATAACTATGGCTACACCTTC.

V and J are TRBV4-2 and TRBJ1-2, with TRBD1 matching over 7 bases. From germline, CDR1 is LGHNA and CDR2 YNFKEQ. Germline trimming cut 4 bases from V and 0 bases from J; bases unmatched to any gene: 5. CDR3 size: 15 residues. The chain's CDR3 is CASSLRQGTNYGYTF. As DNA, the CDR3 is TGTGCCAGCAGCCTACGACAGGGTACTAACTATGGCTACACCTTC.

This clone was observed once. This chain connects TRBV5-1 to TRBJ2-5; TRBD1 might be the D (6 bases). The V gene lost 1 base and the J gene lost 6 bases, with 16 bases spanning the gap. This CDR3 contains 15 residues. Germline assignment: CDR1 SGHRS and CDR2 YFSETQ. The CDR3 sequence: CASSLRKDSRKTQYF. CDR3 coding DNA: TGCGCCAGCAGCTTGAGGAAGGACAGTCGGAAGACCCAGTACTTC. Together with reference TRBV5-1 and TRBJ2-5, the CDR3 gives the full variable domain: KAGVTQTPRYLIKTRGQQVTLSCSPISGHRSVSWYQQTPGQGLQFLFEYFSETQRNKGNFPGRFSGRQFSNSRSEMNVSTLELGDSALYLCASSLRKDSRKTQYFGPGTRLLVL.

The gene calls are TRBV5-6 and TRBJ2-6, with no clear D. Germline V lookup: CDR1 SGHDT, CDR2 YYEEEE. There are 12 residues in the CDR3. Trimming cost V 5 bases and J 2 bases, with 2 bases left between them. CDR3 in amino acids: CASRAGANVLTF. The CDR3 DNA reads TGTGCCAGCAGGGCTGGGGCCAACGTCCTGACTTTC.

J is TRBJ1-1 and V is TRBV19; D gene ambiguous. Germline loops: CDR1 LNHDA, CDR2 SQIVND (reference sequence). The V and J ends lost 8 bases and 4 bases respectively, with 14 bases between them. The CDR3 loop spans 13 amino acids. CDR3 sequence reads: CASWADVGTEAFF. In DNA, the CDR3 is TGTGCCAGTTGGGCCGACGTGGGCACTGAAGCTTTCTTT.

The CDR3 reads CASSLMGQGNTIYF. For the CDR3, the DNA is TGTGCCAGCAGCTTAATGGGACAGGGAAACACCATATATTTT. This chain links TRBV13 with TRBJ1-3, with TRBD1 identical over 7 bases. CDR1 and CDR2 from the germline V gene are PRHDT and FYEKMQ (reference sequence). The CDR3 is made up of 14 amino acids. Unmatched junction bases numbered 2, after V lost 2 bases and J lost 4 bases.

V gene TRBV2 combines with J gene TRBJ1-1; TRBD1 is a possible D gene (5 bases). The germline gives CDR1 SNHLY, CDR2 FYNNEI. V was pared by 5 bases and J by 4 bases, with 11 bases between. The CDR3 extends over 13 amino acids. The CDR3 DNA sequence: TGTGCCAGCAGTTGGGGGTTGTTCACTGAAGCTTTCTTT. This sequence encodes CASSWGLFTEAFF. Combining the CDR3 with reference TRBV2 and TRBJ1-1 gives the whole variable domain EPEVTQTPSHQVTQMGQEVILRCVPISNHLYFYWYRQILGQKVEFLVSFYNNEISEKSEIFDDQFSVERPDGSNFTLKIRSTKLEDSAMYFCASSWGLFTEAFFGQGTRLTVV.

In this sample, this clone turned up many times. The chain links TRBV18 to TRBJ2-7, with 7 bases that match TRBD1. The ends lost 3 bases at V and 1 base at J; junction bases unmatched: 6. Germline V gene sequence: CDR1 KGHSH, CDR2 LQKENI. The CDR3 length is 15 residues. The CDR3 loop is CASSPNDRASYEQYF. The CDR3 DNA reads as TGTGCCAGCTCACCGAATGACAGGGCTTCCTACGAGCAGTACTTC.

V gene TRBV5-4 combines with J gene TRBJ1-1, with TRBD1 identical over 7 bases. V lost 4 bases and J lost 2; bases outside the gene matches: 8. Germline loops: CDR1 SGHNT, CDR2 YYREEE (reference sequence). The CDR3 runs to 15 residues. DNA for the CDR3: TGTGCCAGCAGCATCGCCGGGACAGTTAACACTGAAGCTTTCTTT. Translation: CASSIAGTVNTEAFF. The full variable domain, its missing parts supplied by reference TRBV5-4 and TRBJ1-1, is ETGVTQSPTHLIKTRGQQVTLRCSSQSGHNTVSWYQQALGQGPQFIFQYYREEENGRGNFPPRFSGLQFPNYSSELNVNALELDDSALYLCASSIAGTVNTEAFFGQGTRLTVV.

The V call is TRBV19, the J call TRBJ2-5; TRBD2 agrees at 11 bases. V lost 7 bases, J lost 9 bases, and 10 bases stayed unmatched. The length of the CDR3 is 14 residues. CDR1 and CDR2 (germline): LNHDA, SQIVND (reference sequence). This CDR3 reads CASTGTSGPGAQYF. The DNA for the CDR3 is TGTGCCAGTACTGGGACTAGCGGTCCGGGGGCCCAGTACTTC. The full variable domain, completed using reference TRBV19 and TRBJ2-5, is DGGITQSPKYLFRKEGQNVTLSCEQNLNHDAMYWYRQDPGQGLRLIYYSQIVNDFQKGDIAEGYSVSREKKESFPLTVTSAQKNPTAFYLCASTGTSGPGAQYFGPGTRLLVL.

The V and J genes are TRBV7-2 and TRBJ1-5, with TRBD1 matching over 11 bases. CDR1 is SGHTA and CDR2 is FQGNSA in the germline V gene. V lost 5 bases, J lost 6 bases, and 9 bases stayed unmatched. CDR3 length: 16 amino acids. DNA for the CDR3: TGTGCCAGCAGCCCAAACGGACAGGGGGCATCTCAGCCCCAGCATTTT. Translated, it gives CASSPNGQGASQPQHF.

The V and J genes are TRBV30 and TRBJ1-2; TRBD1 matches 7 bases. The CDR3 contains 13 residues. Germline V lookup: CDR1 GTSNPN, CDR2 SVGIG (reference sequence). V lost 1 base to trimming and J lost 8 bases; unmatched junction nucleotides: 7. Written as DNA, the CDR3 is TGTGCCTGGAGTGAGGACAGGTTCGGCGGCTACACCTTC. Its translation: CAWSEDRFGGYTF.

This chain uses TRBV18 with TRBJ1-6, with D maybe TRBD1 (5 bases). Germline CDR1 reads KGHSH; CDR2 reads LQKENI. Trimming took off 6 bases at V and 11 bases at J, with 20 bases between the two ends. The CDR3 runs to 15 residues. In nucleotides, the CDR3 is TGTGCCAGCTCTCCAGGGAGGACCGAGAGTCCACCCCTCCACTTT. Its translation is CASSPGRTESPPLHF.

The chain links TRBV2 to TRBJ2-3; a weak D match, TRBD1 (5 bases). V lost 6 bases, J lost 1 base, and 5 bases lay in between. The CDR3 totals 12 residues. Germline V lookup: CDR1 SNHLY, CDR2 FYNNEI. For the CDR3, the DNA is TGTGCCAGCAGACAGGGCACAGATACGCAGTATTTT. Its translation: CASRQGTDTQYF.

As DNA, the CDR3 is TGCGCCAGCAGCAGCCCTACAGGGGGAGGGGGCGCCGGGGAGCTGTTTTTT. Translating gives CASSSPTGGGGAGELFF. V usage is TRBV5-1 and J usage is TRBJ2-2, with D possibly being TRBD1 (8 bases). This CDR3 spans 17 amino acids. Germline CDR1 and CDR2: SGHRS and YFSETQ. The V gene lost 4 bases and the J gene lost 6 bases, with 22 bases spanning the gap.